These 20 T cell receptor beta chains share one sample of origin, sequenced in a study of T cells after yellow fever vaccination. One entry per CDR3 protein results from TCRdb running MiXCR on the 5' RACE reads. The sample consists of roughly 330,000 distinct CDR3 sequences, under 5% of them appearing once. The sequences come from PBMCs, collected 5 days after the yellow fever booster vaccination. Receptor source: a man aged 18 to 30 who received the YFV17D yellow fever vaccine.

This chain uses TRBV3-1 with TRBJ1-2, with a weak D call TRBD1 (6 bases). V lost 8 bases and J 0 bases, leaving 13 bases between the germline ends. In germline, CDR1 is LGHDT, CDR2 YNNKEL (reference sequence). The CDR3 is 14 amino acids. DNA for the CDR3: TGTGCCAGCTGCCGAGGACAGTCTAACTATGGCTACACCTTC. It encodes CASCRGQSNYGYTF.

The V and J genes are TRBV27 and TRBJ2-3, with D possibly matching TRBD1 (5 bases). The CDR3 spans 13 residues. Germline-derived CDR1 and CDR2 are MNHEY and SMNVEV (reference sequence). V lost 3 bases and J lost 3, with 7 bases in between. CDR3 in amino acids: CASSFDRTDTQYF. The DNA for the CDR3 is TGTGCCAGCAGTTTCGACAGAACAGATACGCAGTATTTT.

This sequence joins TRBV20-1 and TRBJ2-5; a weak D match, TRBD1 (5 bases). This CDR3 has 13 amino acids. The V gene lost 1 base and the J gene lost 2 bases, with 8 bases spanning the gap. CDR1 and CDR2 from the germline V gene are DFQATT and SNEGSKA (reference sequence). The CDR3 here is CSARVAGQETQYF. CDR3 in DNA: TGCAGTGCTAGAGTGGCAGGGCAAGAGACCCAGTACTTC.

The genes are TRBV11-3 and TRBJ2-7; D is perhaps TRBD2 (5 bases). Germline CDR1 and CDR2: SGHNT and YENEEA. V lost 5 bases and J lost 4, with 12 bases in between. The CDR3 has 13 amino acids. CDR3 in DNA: TGTGCCAGCAGCCTCACCCCGGGGTACGAGCAGTACTTC. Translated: CASSLTPGYEQYF.

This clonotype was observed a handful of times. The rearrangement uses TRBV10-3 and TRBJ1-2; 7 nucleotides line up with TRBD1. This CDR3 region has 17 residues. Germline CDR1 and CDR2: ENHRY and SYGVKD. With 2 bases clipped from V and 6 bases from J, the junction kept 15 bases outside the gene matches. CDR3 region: CAISEEGDRPKSDGYTF. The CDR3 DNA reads TGTGCCATCAGTGAGGAGGGGGACAGACCAAAATCGGATGGCTACACCTTC.

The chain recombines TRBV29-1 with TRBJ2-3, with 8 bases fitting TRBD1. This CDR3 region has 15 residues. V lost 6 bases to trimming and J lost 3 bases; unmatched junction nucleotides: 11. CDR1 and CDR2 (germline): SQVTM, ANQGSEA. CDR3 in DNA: TGCAGCGTAAAAGGGACAGGTGGGACGACAGATACGCAGTATTTT. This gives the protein CSVKGTGGTTDTQYF.

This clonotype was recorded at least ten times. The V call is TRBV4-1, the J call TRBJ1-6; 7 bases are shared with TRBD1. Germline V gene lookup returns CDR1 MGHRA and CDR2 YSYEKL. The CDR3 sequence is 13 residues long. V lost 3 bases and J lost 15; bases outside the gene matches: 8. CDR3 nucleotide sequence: TGCGCCAGCAGCCAGCAACAGGGGACGGTCCTCCACTTT. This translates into CASSQQQGTVLHF.

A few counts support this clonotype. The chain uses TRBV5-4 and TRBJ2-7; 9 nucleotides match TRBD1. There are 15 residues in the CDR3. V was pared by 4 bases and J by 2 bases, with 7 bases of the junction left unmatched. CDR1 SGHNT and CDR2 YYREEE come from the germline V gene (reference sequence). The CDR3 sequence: CASSRGQGLTYEQYF. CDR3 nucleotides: TGTGCCAGCAGCCGGGGACAGGGTCTAACCTACGAGCAGTACTTC.

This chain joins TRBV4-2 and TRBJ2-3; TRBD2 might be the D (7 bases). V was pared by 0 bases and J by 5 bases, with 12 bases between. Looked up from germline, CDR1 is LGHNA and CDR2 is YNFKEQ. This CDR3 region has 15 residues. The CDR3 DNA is TGTGCCAGCAGCCAAGAAGGGGGGGGCGTAGATACGCAGTATTTT. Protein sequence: CASSQEGGGVDTQYF.

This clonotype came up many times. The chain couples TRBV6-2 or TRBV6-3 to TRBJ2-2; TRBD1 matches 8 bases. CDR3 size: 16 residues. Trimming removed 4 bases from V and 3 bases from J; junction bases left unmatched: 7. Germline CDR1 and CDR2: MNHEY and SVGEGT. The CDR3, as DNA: TGTGCCAGCAGTTCCCAGGGGGCCGGGCACACCGGGGAGCTGTTTTTT. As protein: CASSSQGAGHTGELFF.

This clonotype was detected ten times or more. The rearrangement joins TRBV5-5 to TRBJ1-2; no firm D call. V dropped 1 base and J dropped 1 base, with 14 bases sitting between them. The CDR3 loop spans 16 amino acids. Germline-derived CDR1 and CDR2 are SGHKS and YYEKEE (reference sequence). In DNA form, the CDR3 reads TGTGCCAGCAGCTTGTCCGAGCCGCTGGGTAACTATGGCTACACCTTC. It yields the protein CASSLSEPLGNYGYTF.

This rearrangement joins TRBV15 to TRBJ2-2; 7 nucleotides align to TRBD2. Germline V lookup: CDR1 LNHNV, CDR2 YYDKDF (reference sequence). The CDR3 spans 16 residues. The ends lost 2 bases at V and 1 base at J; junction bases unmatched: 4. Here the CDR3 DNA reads TGTGCCACCAGCAGAAACAGCGGGGAGAACACCGGGGAGCTGTTTTTT. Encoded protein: CATSRNSGENTGELFF.

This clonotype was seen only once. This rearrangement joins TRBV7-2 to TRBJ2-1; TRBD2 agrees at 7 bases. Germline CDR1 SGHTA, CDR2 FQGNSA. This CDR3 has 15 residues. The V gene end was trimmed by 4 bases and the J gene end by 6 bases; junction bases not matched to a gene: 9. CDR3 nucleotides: TGTGCCAGCAGCTGGACTAGGTCCCCGCTCAATGAGCAGTTCTTC. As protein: CASSWTRSPLNEQFF.

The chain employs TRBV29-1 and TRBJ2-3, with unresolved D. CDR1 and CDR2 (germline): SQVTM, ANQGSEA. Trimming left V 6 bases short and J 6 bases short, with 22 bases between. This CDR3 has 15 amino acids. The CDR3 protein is CSVQYGPSIMDTQYF. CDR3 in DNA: TGCAGCGTGCAGTATGGACCGAGCATTATGGATACGCAGTATTTT.

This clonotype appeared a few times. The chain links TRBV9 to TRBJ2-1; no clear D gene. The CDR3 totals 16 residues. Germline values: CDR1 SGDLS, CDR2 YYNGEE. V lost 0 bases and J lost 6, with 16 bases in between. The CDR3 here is CASSVEGRPQPNEQFF. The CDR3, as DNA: TGTGCCAGCAGCGTAGAAGGCCGCCCCCAGCCCAATGAGCAGTTCTTC.

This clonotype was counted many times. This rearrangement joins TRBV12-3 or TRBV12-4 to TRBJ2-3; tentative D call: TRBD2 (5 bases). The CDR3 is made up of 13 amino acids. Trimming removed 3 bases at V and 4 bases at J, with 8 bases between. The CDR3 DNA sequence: TGTGCCAGCAGTTTTCGGACTCCAGATACGCAGTATTTT. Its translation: CASSFRTPDTQYF.

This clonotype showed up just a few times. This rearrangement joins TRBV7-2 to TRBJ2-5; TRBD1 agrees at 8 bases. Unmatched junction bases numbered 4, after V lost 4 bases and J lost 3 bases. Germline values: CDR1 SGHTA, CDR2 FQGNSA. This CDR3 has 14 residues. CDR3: CASSYGDRKETQYF. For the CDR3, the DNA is TGTGCCAGCAGCTATGGGGACAGGAAAGAGACCCAGTACTTC.

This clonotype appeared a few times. In nucleotides, the CDR3 is TGTGCCAGCAGCCAACCGAAACGCCTCGCCAGGGCTCCTTCCTACGAGCAGTACTTC. Amino acid sequence: CASSQPKRLARAPSYEQYF. The rearrangement joins TRBV14 to TRBJ2-7, with a possible D match to TRBD1 (5 bases). V lost 2 bases, J lost 1 base, and 24 bases lay in between. The CDR3 covers 19 residues. Germline V gene lookup returns CDR1 SGHDN and CDR2 FVKESK.

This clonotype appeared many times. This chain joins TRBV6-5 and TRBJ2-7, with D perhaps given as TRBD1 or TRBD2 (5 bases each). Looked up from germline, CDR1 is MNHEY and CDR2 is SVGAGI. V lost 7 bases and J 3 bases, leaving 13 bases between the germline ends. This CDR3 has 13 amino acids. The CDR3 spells CASMPGTNYEQYF. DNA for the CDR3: TGTGCCAGCATGCCCGGGACCAACTACGAGCAGTACTTC.

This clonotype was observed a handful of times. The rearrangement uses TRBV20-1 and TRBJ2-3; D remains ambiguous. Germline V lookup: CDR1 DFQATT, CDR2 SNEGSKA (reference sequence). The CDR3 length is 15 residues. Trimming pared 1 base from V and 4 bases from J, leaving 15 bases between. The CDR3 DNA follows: TGCAGTGCTAGAGCAATTAAAGGCCTGGCAGATACGCAGTATTTT. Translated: CSARAIKGLADTQYF.